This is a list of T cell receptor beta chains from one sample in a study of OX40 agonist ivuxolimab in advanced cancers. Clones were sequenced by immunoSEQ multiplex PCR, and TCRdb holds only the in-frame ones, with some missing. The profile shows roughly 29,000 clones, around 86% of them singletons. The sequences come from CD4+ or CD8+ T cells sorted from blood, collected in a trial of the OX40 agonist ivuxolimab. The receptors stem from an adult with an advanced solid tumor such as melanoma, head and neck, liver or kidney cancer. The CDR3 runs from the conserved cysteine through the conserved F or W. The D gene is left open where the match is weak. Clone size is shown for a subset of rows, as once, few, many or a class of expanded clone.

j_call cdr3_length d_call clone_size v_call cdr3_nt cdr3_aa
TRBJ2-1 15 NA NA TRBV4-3 TGCGCCAGCAGCCAAGTTGCGGGGTCAACGAATGAGCAGTTCTTC CASSQVAGSTNEQFF
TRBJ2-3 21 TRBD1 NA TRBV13 TGTGCCAGCAGCTTTTTCGGGCTGGATCCAGGGGGCGCCGAAAGGATGGATACGCAGTATTTT CASSFFGLDPGGAERMDTQYF
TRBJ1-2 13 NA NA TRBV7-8 TGTGCCAGCAGCTTAGCGTCAGCCTATGGCTACACCTTC CASSLASAYGYTF
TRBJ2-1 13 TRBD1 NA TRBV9 TGTGCCAGCCGCGGGACAGGGCCGAATGAGCAGTTCTTC CASRGTGPNEQFF
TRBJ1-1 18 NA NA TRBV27 TGTGCCAGCAGAACTCATGGGGGGTTTCAAGTCGTAGGCACTGAAGCTTTCTTT CASRTHGGFQVVGTEAFF
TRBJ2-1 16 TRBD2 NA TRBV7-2 TGTGCCAGCAGCTTAGTAGGGACTAGCGGATACAATGAGCAGTTCTTC CASSLVGTSGYNEQFF
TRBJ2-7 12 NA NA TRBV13 TGTGCCAGCAGTTTGGGCGGTTACGAGCAGTACTTC CASSLGGYEQYF
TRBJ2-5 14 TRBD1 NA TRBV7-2 TGTGCCAGCAGCTCCGGACAGGCTCAAGAGACCCAGTACTTC CASSSGQAQETQYF
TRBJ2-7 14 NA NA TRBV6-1 TGTGCCAGCAGTGTAGGGACACAACTTCAGGGGCAGTACTTC CASSVGTQLQGQYF
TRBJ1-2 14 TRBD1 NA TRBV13 TGTGCCAGCAGCTTAGGCGGGACAGGGTATGTCCACACCTTC CASSLGGTGYVHTF
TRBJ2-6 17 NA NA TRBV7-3 TGTGCCAGCAGCTTAATTGTCCGGGGTGGTGGGGCCAACGTCCTGACTTTC CASSLIVRGGGANVLTF
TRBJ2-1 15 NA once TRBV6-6 TGTGCCAGCAGTTACTCGAGTTCCCCGTACAATGAGCAGTTCTTC CASSYSSSPYNEQFF
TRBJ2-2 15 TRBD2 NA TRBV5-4 TGTGCCACCTCTACTAGCGGGGTTTACACCGGGGAGCTGTTTTTT CATSTSGVYTGELFF
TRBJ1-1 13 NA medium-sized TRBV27 TGTGCCAGCAGGTACGGGGCGGGCACTGAAGCTTTCTTT CASRYGAGTEAFF
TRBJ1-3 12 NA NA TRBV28 TGTGCCAGCAGTTTTACGACCCTGACACCAAATTTT CASSFTTLTPNF
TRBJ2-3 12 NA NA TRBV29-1 TGCAGCGTGGGCGGTTACACAGATACGCAGTATTTT CSVGGYTDTQYF
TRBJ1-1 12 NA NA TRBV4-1 TGCGCCAGCAGCCAACTCGGCACTGAAGCTTTCTTT CASSQLGTEAFF
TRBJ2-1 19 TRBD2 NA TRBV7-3 TGTGCCAGCAGCTTAAACCCCGGGACTAGCGCCCAAACCTACAATGAGCAGTTCTTC CASSLNPGTSAQTYNEQFF
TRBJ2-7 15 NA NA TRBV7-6 TGTGCCAGCAGCTTACGCGATTTCGGGGGCTACGAGCAGTACTTC CASSLRDFGGYEQYF